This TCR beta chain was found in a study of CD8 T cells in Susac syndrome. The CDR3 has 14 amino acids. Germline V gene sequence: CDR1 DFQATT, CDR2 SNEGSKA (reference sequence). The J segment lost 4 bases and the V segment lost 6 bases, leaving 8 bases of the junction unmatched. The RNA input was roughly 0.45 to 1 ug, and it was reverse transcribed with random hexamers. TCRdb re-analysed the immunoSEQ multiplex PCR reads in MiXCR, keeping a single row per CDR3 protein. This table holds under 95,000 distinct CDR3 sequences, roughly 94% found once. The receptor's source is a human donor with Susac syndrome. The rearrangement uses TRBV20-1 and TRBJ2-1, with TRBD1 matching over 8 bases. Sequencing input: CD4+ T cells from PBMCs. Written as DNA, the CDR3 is TGCAGTGCCACCGGACAGGGAGGTTACAATGAGCAGTTCTTC. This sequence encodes CSATGQGGYNEQFF.